These 20 T cell receptor beta chains came from one sample sequenced in a study of T-cell memory formation after mild COVID-19. MiXCR was run by TCRdb on the 5' RACE reads, yielding one entry per CDR3 protein. The sample holds roughly 70,000 distinct CDR3 sequences; over 15% are singletons and the top ten take 25% to 35%. The material sequenced was PBMCs or a T cell subset sorted from them (not recorded which). The source of these receptors is an adult woman who had mild COVID-19 (a few samples of this study predate the infection). Cell type and time point are not known.

The chain joins TRBV9 to TRBJ2-1; 7 bases map to TRBD2. The germline CDR1 and CDR2 sequences are SGDLS and YYNGEE. The junction had 10 bases not matched to a gene; V was cut back by 4 bases and J by 9 bases. The CDR3 consists of 14 residues. CDR3 in amino acids: CASSLNSGGGEQFF. In nucleotides, the CDR3 is TGTGCCAGCAGCTTAAACTCGGGGGGTGGTGAGCAGTTCTTC.

This clonotype was seen ten or more times. The V gene is TRBV5-1, the J gene TRBJ2-2; TRBD2 matches at 12 bases. This CDR3 is 16 amino acids long. CDR1 is SGHRS and CDR2 is YFSETQ in the germline V gene. The junction had 2 bases not matched to a gene; V was cut back by 0 bases and J by 5 bases. The CDR3 spells CASSLDGTSGTGELFF. In DNA, the CDR3 is TGCGCCAGCAGCTTGGATGGGACTAGCGGGACCGGGGAGCTGTTTTTT.

This clonotype has a handful of counts. The chain is built from TRBV4-2 and TRBJ2-1; D may be TRBD2 (5 bases). The V and J ends lost 1 base and 0 bases respectively, with 13 bases between them. CDR1 and CDR2 from the germline V gene are LGHNA and YNFKEQ. This CDR3 contains 17 residues. CDR3 amino acids: CASSQGEDSSSYNEQFF. The CDR3, as DNA: TGTGCCAGCAGCCAAGGCGAGGACTCCAGCTCCTACAATGAGCAGTTCTTC.

J is TRBJ2-5 and V is TRBV10-3; TRBD2 might be the D (6 bases). The ends were cut back, 3 bases at V and 0 bases at J, with 8 bases in the middle. CDR1 is ENHRY and CDR2 is SYGVKD in the germline V gene. This CDR3 is built from 14 residues. In nucleotides, the CDR3 is TGTGCCATCAGTGAAGGGACTGACCAAGAGACCCAGTACTTC. It translates to CAISEGTDQETQYF.

This clonotype was observed a single time. The rearrangement joins TRBV6-6 to TRBJ2-7; TRBD1 aligns across 7 bases. This CDR3 contains 14 residues. V was pared by 5 bases and J by 3 bases, with 7 bases of the junction left unmatched. CDR1 and CDR2 (germline): MNHNY, SVGAGI (reference sequence). The CDR3 DNA is TGTGCCAGCAGTCCCCCGGGACAGTTCTACGAGCAGTACTTC. Amino acid sequence: CASSPPGQFYEQYF.

This clonotype was counted between two and nine times. The CDR3 region is CASSVDLTNTEAFF. The CDR3 nucleotides are TGTGCCAGCAGCGTAGATCTGACGAACACTGAAGCTTTCTTT. The gene calls are TRBV9 and TRBJ1-1; D is ambiguous. V lost 0 bases to trimming and J lost 1 base, with 7 bases between them. This CDR3 region has 14 residues. Germline V gene sequence: CDR1 SGDLS, CDR2 YYNGEE.

This clonotype was recorded a few times. This chain connects TRBV12-5 to TRBJ2-5; TRBD2 matches at 10 bases. After removal of 2 bases from V and 5 bases from J, the junction contained 17 bases not matched to a gene. The V gene's germline CDR1 is LGHNT and CDR2 FRNRAP. The CDR3 runs to 19 residues. CDR3: CASGLTTPSLAGDLETQYF. The CDR3 nucleotides are TGTGCTAGTGGTTTGACAACCCCATCCCTAGCGGGAGATTTGGAGACCCAGTACTTC.

This clonotype turned up a few times. The gene calls are TRBV24-1 and TRBJ2-1; 7 bases fit TRBD2. V dropped 5 bases and J dropped 11; count of bases not matched to a gene: 17. The CDR3 sequence is 16 residues long. Germline V gene lookup returns CDR1 KGHDR and CDR2 SFDVKD. The DNA for the CDR3 is TGTGCCACCAGTGGCCAATCTCACGGACTAGAGGGGAAGCAGTTCTTC. Amino acids: CATSGQSHGLEGKQFF.

The CDR3 coding sequence is TGCAGCGTTGCGGCAGAATTTAATTCACCCCTCCACTTT. Its protein product is CSVAAEFNSPLHF. The gene calls are TRBV29-1 and TRBJ1-6; no reliable D call. Trimming took 4 bases from V and 6 from J, leaving 10 bases between them. This CDR3 region has 13 residues. Germline CDR1 reads SQVTM; CDR2 reads ANQGSEA.

This clonotype was seen at least ten times. CDR3 in DNA: TGTGCCAGCAGTTTAGGGGGGTCCTCCTACGAGCAGTACTTC. It specifies CASSLGGSSYEQYF. The J gene is TRBJ2-7, the V gene TRBV27, with TRBD2 as a possible D gene (6 bases). This CDR3 comprises 14 residues. Germline V gene data show CDR1 as MNHEY and CDR2 as SMNVEV (reference sequence). Deletions cut 2 bases from V and 0 bases from J, with 8 bases between.

This clonotype was observed a handful of times. This sequence joins TRBV4-1 and TRBJ2-3; TRBD2 matches 7 bases. V lost 0 bases and J lost 2; bases outside the gene matches: 8. The CDR3 is 17 amino acids. The V gene's germline CDR1 is MGHRA and CDR2 YSYEKL. The CDR3 nucleotides are TGCGCCAGCAGCCAAGATTCGCTAGCGGATATCACAGATACGCAGTATTTT. Its translation is CASSQDSLADITDTQYF.

The chain recombines TRBV5-6 with TRBJ2-7; TRBD1 matches at 9 bases. The junction had 6 bases not matched to a gene; V was cut back by 3 bases and J by 5 bases. The CDR3 is 14 residues long. Germline CDR1 SGHDT, CDR2 YYEEEE. The CDR3 region is CASSSMDRGNEQYF. CDR3 coding DNA: TGTGCCAGCAGCTCTATGGACAGGGGTAACGAGCAGTACTTC.

This clonotype was counted only a few times. V is TRBV9 and J is TRBJ2-7; 10 bases are a match to TRBD2. The germline V gene has CDR1 SGDLS and CDR2 YYNGEE. The CDR3 has 15 residues. V shed 3 bases and J 2 bases; nucleotides not matched to a gene: 5. CDR3 coding DNA: TGTGCCAGCAGCGCAAGTAGCGGGAGGACCTACGAGCAGTACTTC. Amino acids: CASSASSGRTYEQYF.

This clonotype has a count of ten or more. This chain connects TRBV4-1 to TRBJ2-1, with 8 bases fitting TRBD2. The CDR3 consists of 20 residues. CDR1 is MGHRA, CDR2 YSYEKL, per germline. J was trimmed by 0 bases and V by 4 bases; bases with no gene match: 17. The DNA for the CDR3 is TGCGCCAGCAGCCCCCTCGGGAAAGCTAGCGGGCCGAGCTCCTACAATGAGCAGTTCTTC. This translates into CASSPLGKASGPSSYNEQFF.

This clonotype was recorded many times. The CDR3 DNA follows: TGTGCCAGCAGCTTATTGCTAGCGGGAGTGGGAGATACGCAGTATTTT. Translating gives CASSLLLAGVGDTQYF. This chain connects TRBV7-2 to TRBJ2-3, with 10 nucleotides matching TRBD2. The CDR3 extends over 16 amino acids. CDR1 is SGHTA, CDR2 FQGNSA, per germline. V dropped 2 bases and J dropped 5; count of bases not matched to a gene: 7. Supplemented by reference TRBV7-2 and TRBJ2-3, the full variable domain reads GAGVSQSPSNKVTEKGKDVELRCDPISGHTALYWYRQSLGQGLEFLIYFQGNSAPDKSGLPSDRFSAERTGGSVSTLTIQRTQQEDSAVYLCASSLLLAGVGDTQYFGPGTRLTVL.

The chain has TRBV11-1 and TRBJ2-3; D gene uncertain. The CDR3 consists of 15 residues. Germline V gene sequence: CDR1 SGHAT, CDR2 FQDESV (reference sequence). V lost 3 bases and J lost 0, with 10 bases in between. CDR3 residues: CASSLGAVSTDTQYF. The DNA for the CDR3 is TGTGCCAGCAGCTTGGGCGCCGTTAGCACAGATACGCAGTATTTT.

There are a few counts of this clonotype. The chain employs TRBV6-1 and TRBJ2-7, with D possibly matching TRBD1 (5 bases). The CDR3 sequence is 15 residues long. Germline V lookup: CDR1 MNHNS, CDR2 SASEGT. With 3 bases removed from V and 3 bases from J, the gap between germline ends came to 15 bases. CDR3 protein: CASSEQGIADYEQYF. The DNA for the CDR3 is TGTGCCAGCAGTGAGCAGGGCATTGCTGACTACGAGCAGTACTTC.

This chain uses TRBV4-1 with TRBJ2-7, with D possibly being TRBD1 or TRBD2 (5 bases each). The CDR3 loop spans 14 amino acids. Germline V gene sequence: CDR1 MGHRA, CDR2 YSYEKL. V shed 0 bases and J shed 4 bases, with 10 bases lying between them. The CDR3 reads CASSQDRDGYEQYF. The DNA of the CDR3 is TGCGCCAGCAGCCAAGATCGGGACGGTTACGAGCAGTACTTC.

The sample holds a few counts of this clonotype. The chain is built from TRBV27 and TRBJ2-1, with 8 bases lining up with TRBD2. V shed 3 bases, J shed 4 bases, and the junction held 5 bases outside the gene matches. Per germline, CDR1 MNHEY and CDR2 SMNVEV (reference sequence). The CDR3 totals 15 residues. In DNA, the CDR3 is TGTGCCAGCAGTTTGGGGGCGGGAGGATACAATGAGCAGTTCTTC. Protein: CASSLGAGGYNEQFF.

This chain connects TRBV27 to TRBJ1-6; a weak D match, TRBD1 (5 bases). This CDR3 is built from 20 residues. Deletions cut 3 bases from V and 3 bases from J, with 24 bases between. Germline-derived CDR1 and CDR2 are MNHEY and SMNVEV (reference sequence). The CDR3 nucleotides read TGTGCCAGCAGTTTTACAGCCCCGGGTCAGGGAGTAAACTATAATTCACCCCTCCACTTT. As protein: CASSFTAPGQGVNYNSPLHF.